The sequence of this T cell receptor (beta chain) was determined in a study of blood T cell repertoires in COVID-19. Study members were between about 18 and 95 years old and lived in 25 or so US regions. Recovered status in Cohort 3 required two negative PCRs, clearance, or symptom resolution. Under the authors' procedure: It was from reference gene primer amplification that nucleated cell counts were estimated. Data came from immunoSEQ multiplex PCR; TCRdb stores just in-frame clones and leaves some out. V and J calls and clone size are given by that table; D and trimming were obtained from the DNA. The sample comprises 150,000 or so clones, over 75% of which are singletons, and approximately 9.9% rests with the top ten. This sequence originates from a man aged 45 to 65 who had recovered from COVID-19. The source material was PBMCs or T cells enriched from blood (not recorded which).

CDR3: CASRTPGGYTF. CDR3 in DNA: TGTGCCAGCAGAACACCCGGGGGCTACACCTTC. The chain is built from TRBV28 and TRBJ1-2; the D is unclear. CDR1 is MDHEN, CDR2 SYDVKM, per germline. This CDR3 contains 11 residues. The V gene lost 6 bases and the J gene lost 8 bases, with 10 bases spanning the gap.